The 26 T cell receptor beta chains below all came from one sample that was sequenced in a study of CD8+ T cells in alopecia areata. Regarding treatment: oral pan-JAK inhibitor, 5-10 mg twice daily. Extracted from the samples, RNA was reverse transcribed into cDNA to serve as the sequencing template. The repertoire was sequenced with immunoSEQ multiplex PCR; TCRdb's copy has only in-frame clones and lacks some. The sample lists under 350,000 clones; roughly 60% were seen once. The specimen was CD4+ T cells sorted from blood, collected at week 24, from a patient treated with tofacitinib. Every receptor here comes from a human donor with alopecia areata.

The chain employs TRBV7-9 and TRBJ2-3; TRBD1 is a possible D gene (6 bases). This CDR3 has 17 amino acids. Germline CDR1 and CDR2: SEHNR and FQNEAQ (reference sequence). Trimming removed 5 bases at V and 0 bases at J, with 18 bases between. The CDR3 bases are TGTGCCAGCAGCCCAGACTTACAGGGAATCAGCACAGATACGCAGTATTTT. Encoded protein: CASSPDLQGISTDTQYF. The variable domain in full, with the rest retrieved from reference TRBV7-9 and TRBJ2-3, is DTGVSQNPRHKITKRGQNVTFRCDPISEHNRLYWYRQTLGQGPEFLTYFQNEAQLEKSRLLSDRFSAERPKGSFSTLEIQRTEQGDSAMYLCASSPDLQGISTDTQYFGPGTRLTVL.

The chain has TRBV5-1 and TRBJ2-7; D tentatively fits TRBD1 or TRBD2 (6 bases each). Germline values: CDR1 SGHRS, CDR2 YFSETQ. This CDR3 has 16 residues. V was shortened by 6 bases and J by 6 bases, with 25 bases between the two germline ends. CDR3 sequence reads: CASTSGARPRPGEQYF. CDR3 sequence (DNA): TGCGCCAGCACCTCGGGGGCCCGTCCTCGCCCCGGCGAGCAGTACTTC.

The sample holds a few counts of this clone. V gene TRBV5-4 combines with J gene TRBJ2-5; D is possibly TRBD1 (6 bases). This CDR3 contains 16 residues. V lost 4 bases and J lost 2, with 18 bases in between. Per the germline V gene, CDR1 is SGHNT and CDR2 is YYREEE (reference sequence). The CDR3 sequence: CASSRGWGVRQETQYF. In DNA form, the CDR3 reads TGTGCCAGCAGCAGGGGGTGGGGAGTTAGGCAAGAGACCCAGTACTTC.

The chain is built from TRBV10-3 and TRBJ2-1, with a tentative D call TRBD2 (5 bases). Germline V gene sequence: CDR1 ENHRY, CDR2 SYGVKD. CDR3 length: 14 amino acids. The germline V and J ends were trimmed by 4 bases and 0 bases, with 7 bases remaining between them. CDR3 loop: CAISASPSYNEQFF. DNA of the CDR3: TGTGCCATCAGTGCTAGCCCCTCCTACAATGAGCAGTTCTTC.

This clone has just a few counts. For the CDR3, the DNA is TGCAGCGTAGCCACAGCAAACTCTAACTATGGCTACACCTTC. As protein: CSVATANSNYGYTF. The chain recombines TRBV29-1 with TRBJ1-2; D unresolved. In germline, CDR1 is SQVTM, CDR2 ANQGSEA. This CDR3 comprises 14 residues. V was shortened by 6 bases and J by 0 bases, with 14 bases between the two germline ends.

J is TRBJ2-7 and V is TRBV6-1; 7 nucleotides agree with TRBD1. Germline trimming cut 5 bases from V and 3 bases from J; bases unmatched to any gene: 4. The CDR3 runs to 13 residues. The germline V gene has CDR1 MNHNS and CDR2 SASEGT. The CDR3 nucleotides are TGTGCCAGCAGTAAGGGACAGCACTACGAGCAGTACTTC. It codes for CASSKGQHYEQYF.

The V and J genes are TRBV6-5 and TRBJ2-2; the match to TRBD1 covers 8 bases. This CDR3 is 13 amino acids long. The V gene's germline CDR1 is MNHEY and CDR2 SVGAGI. V lost 5 bases to trimming and J lost 5 bases; unmatched junction nucleotides: 1. CDR3 loop: CASSRTGTGELFF. As DNA, the CDR3 is TGTGCCAGCAGTCGGACAGGGACCGGGGAGCTGTTTTTT.

The V gene is TRBV5-6, the J gene TRBJ1-1; D remains unclear. The CDR3 loop spans 17 amino acids. Germline lookup yields CDR1 SGHDT and CDR2 YYEEEE. The ends were cut back, 3 bases at V and 3 bases at J, with 21 bases in the middle. CDR3 coding DNA: TGTGCCAGCAGCTCCTCACGGGGTGCGAGGGTGTACACTGAAGCTTTCTTT. Protein sequence: CASSSSRGARVYTEAFF.

The CDR3 nucleotides are TGTGCCAGCAGTGAACCCCGGACTACTGATACGCAGTATTTT. As protein: CASSEPRTTDTQYF. This chain links TRBV2 with TRBJ2-3, with D possibly being TRBD2 (6 bases). The length of the CDR3 is 14 residues. Trimming removed 2 bases from V and 6 bases from J, with 12 bases in between. CDR1 is SNHLY and CDR2 is FYNNEI in the germline V gene.

The chain links TRBV7-2 to TRBJ2-3; 9 bases align to TRBD1. V dropped 4 bases and J dropped 0; count of bases not matched to a gene: 2. Germline lookup yields CDR1 SGHTA and CDR2 FQGNSA. The CDR3 has 15 amino acids. In DNA form, the CDR3 reads TGTGCCAGCAGCTGGACAGGGGAGAGCACAGATACGCAGTATTTT. It encodes CASSWTGESTDTQYF. Drawing the rest from reference TRBV7-2 and TRBJ2-3, the complete variable domain is GAGVSQSPSNKVTEKGKDVELRCDPISGHTALYWYRQSLGQGLEFLIYFQGNSAPDKSGLPSDRFSAERTGGSVSTLTIQRTQQEDSAVYLCASSWTGESTDTQYFGPGTRLTVL.

This clone was recorded once. The genes are TRBV7-9 and TRBJ2-2; D unresolved. V was clipped by 3 bases and J by 8 bases, with 7 bases between them. The germline CDR1 and CDR2 sequences are SEHNR and FQNEAQ (reference sequence). CDR3 length: 12 amino acids. CDR3 region: CASSFLIGELFF. The CDR3 DNA reads as TGTGCCAGCAGCTTCCTGATAGGGGAGCTGTTTTTT.

This clone was seen more than once but under ten times. J is TRBJ2-6 and V is TRBV6-5; no clear D gene. The V gene's germline CDR1 is MNHEY and CDR2 SVGAGI. V was shortened by 0 bases and J by 0 bases, with 6 bases between the two germline ends. CDR3 length: 16 residues. DNA of the CDR3: TGTGCCAGCAGTTACTCCTTCGGCTCTGGGGCCAACGTCCTGACTTTC. As protein: CASSYSFGSGANVLTF.

This clone was counted only a few times. The gene calls are TRBV7-2 and TRBJ1-6, with D hard to call. Germline CDR1 is SGHTA and CDR2 is FQGNSA. V was clipped by 7 bases and J by 0 bases, with 1 base between them. The CDR3 sequence is 12 residues long. DNA of the CDR3: TGTGCCAGCAACTCCTATAATTCACCCCTCCACTTT. Amino acid sequence: CASNSYNSPLHF.

This clone was seen a handful of times. The chain uses TRBV5-5 and TRBJ2-5; D is unclear. CDR1 is SGHKS and CDR2 is YYEKEE in the germline V gene (reference sequence). This CDR3 comprises 11 residues. V was cut by 7 bases and J by 5 bases, with 9 bases left in between. The DNA for the CDR3 is TGTGCCAGCGCGCTTCGGGAGACCCAGTACTTC. Amino acids: CASALRETQYF.

The V and J genes are TRBV5-1 and TRBJ1-6, with D possibly being TRBD1 (5 bases). The CDR3 runs to 14 residues. V gave up 4 bases and J gave up 5 bases, with 10 bases separating them. Per the germline V gene, CDR1 is SGHRS and CDR2 is YFSETQ. The CDR3 protein is CASSGGTNNSPLHF. The CDR3 coding sequence is TGCGCCAGCAGCGGGGGTACTAATAATTCACCCCTCCACTTT. The full variable domain, its missing parts supplied by reference TRBV5-1 and TRBJ1-6, is KAGVTQTPRYLIKTRGQQVTLSCSPISGHRSVSWYQQTPGQGLQFLFEYFSETQRNKGNFPGRFSGRQFSNSRSEMNVSTLELGDSALYLCASSGGTNNSPLHFGNGTRLTVT.

The rearrangement uses TRBV19 and TRBJ1-5; possibly TRBD1 for D (6 bases). Germline loops: CDR1 LNHDA, CDR2 SQIVND (reference sequence). This CDR3 is 13 amino acids long. Deletions cut 5 bases from V and 5 bases from J, with 10 bases between. As DNA, the CDR3 is TGTGCCAGTAGTCCACAGGGTTATCAGCCCCAGCATTTT. It encodes CASSPQGYQPQHF.

As for this clone: At one of its ends the junction is not consistent with the germline gene, which may arise from a read error. The rearrangement joins TRBV28 to TRBJ2-3; TRBD1 matches 9 bases. CDR1 is MDHEN, CDR2 SYDVKM, per germline. The CDR3 spans 16 residues. The CDR3 nucleotides are TGTGCCAGCAGTTTATCAGTCGGACAGGGGCCCTCTACCCCAGTTTTT. Protein sequence: CASSLSVGQGPSTPVF.

This CDR3 reads CASSLLGQGYTDTQYF. The CDR3 DNA sequence: TGTGCCAGCAGCCTCTTAGGACAGGGATACACAGATACGCAGTATTTT. The J gene is TRBJ2-3, the V gene TRBV7-2; TRBD1 matches at 8 bases. CDR3 length: 16 amino acids. V was clipped by 5 bases and J by 2 bases; unmatched bases: 9. The V gene's germline CDR1 is SGHTA and CDR2 FQGNSA. Looking up the rest from reference TRBV7-2 and TRBJ2-3 gives the full variable domain: GAGVSQSPSNKVTEKGKDVELRCDPISGHTALYWYRQSLGQGLEFLIYFQGNSAPDKSGLPSDRFSAERTGGSVSTLTIQRTQQEDSAVYLCASSLLGQGYTDTQYFGPGTRLTVL.

Notes on this clone: Mismatch with germline at one junction end may stem from a read error. The gene calls are TRBV2 and TRBJ1-2; D gene unclear. This CDR3 spans 11 amino acids. Looked up from germline, CDR1 is SNHLY and CDR2 is FYNNEI. CDR3 nucleotides: TGTGCCAGCAGTGAGAACTTTGGCTACACCTTC. As protein: CASSENFGYTF.

The V and J genes are TRBV10-3 and TRBJ2-3, with D hard to call. The length of the CDR3 is 14 residues. With 6 bases removed from V and 6 bases from J, the gap between germline ends came to 16 bases. The germline V gene encodes CDR1 ENHRY and CDR2 SYGVKD. The CDR3 DNA is TGTGCCATCAGCCCCCGGCTCTCAGCGGATACGCAGTATTTT. Protein sequence: CAISPRLSADTQYF.

The V gene is TRBV30, the J gene TRBJ2-1, with a weak D call TRBD1 (5 bases). There are 13 residues in the CDR3. With 3 bases removed from V and 3 bases from J, the gap between germline ends came to 9 bases. The germline V gene encodes CDR1 GTSNPN and CDR2 SVGIG (reference sequence). The CDR3 here is CAWSHGHYNEQFF. CDR3 in DNA: TGTGCCTGGAGCCACGGACACTACAATGAGCAGTTCTTC.

The chain couples TRBV4-2 to TRBJ2-5; D is perhaps TRBD1 or TRBD2 (5 bases each). The CDR3 sequence is 15 residues long. Germline V lookup: CDR1 LGHNA, CDR2 YNFKEQ. Trimming removed 2 bases at V and 5 bases at J, with 15 bases between. The DNA of the CDR3 is TGTGCCAGCAGCCAACCCGGGGCCAACGTGGAGACCCAGTACTTC. This codes for CASSQPGANVETQYF.

As concerns this clone: One junction end disagrees with the germline gene, perhaps due to a read error. The chain links TRBV29-1 to TRBJ2-7, with 9 positions matching TRBD1. Germline V gives CDR1 SQVTM, CDR2 ANQGSEA. The CDR3 runs 10 residues. Here the CDR3 reads CSVGGDRVHF. CDR3 nucleotides: TGCAGCGTAGGCGGGGACAGGGTCCACTTC.

The V gene is TRBV9, the J gene TRBJ1-2, with a weak D call TRBD1 (5 bases). Trimming removed 2 bases from V and 7 bases from J, with 18 bases in between. From germline, CDR1 is SGDLS and CDR2 YYNGEE. The CDR3 runs to 15 residues. The CDR3 DNA follows: TGTGCCAGCAGCGTGAAAGGGGATGGATCGGTTGGCTACACCTTC. Translation gives CASSVKGDGSVGYTF.

This chain links TRBV19 with TRBJ1-5, with D uncertain. CDR3 length: 13 residues. The germline V gene encodes CDR1 LNHDA and CDR2 SQIVND (reference sequence). The V gene lost 0 bases and the J gene lost 5 bases, with 5 bases spanning the gap. The chain's CDR3 is CASSIDGDQPQHF. The CDR3 DNA reads TGTGCCAGTAGTATAGATGGGGATCAGCCCCAGCATTTT.

The CDR3: CAIRKLAGGLNEQFF. As DNA, the CDR3 is TGTGCCATCCGAAAACTAGCGGGGGGCCTCAATGAGCAGTTCTTC. V usage is TRBV10-3 and J usage is TRBJ2-1; 12 positions agree with TRBD2. Germline assignment: CDR1 ENHRY and CDR2 SYGVKD. CDR3 length equals 15 residues. The J segment lost 6 bases and the V segment lost 8 bases, leaving 8 bases of the junction unmatched.